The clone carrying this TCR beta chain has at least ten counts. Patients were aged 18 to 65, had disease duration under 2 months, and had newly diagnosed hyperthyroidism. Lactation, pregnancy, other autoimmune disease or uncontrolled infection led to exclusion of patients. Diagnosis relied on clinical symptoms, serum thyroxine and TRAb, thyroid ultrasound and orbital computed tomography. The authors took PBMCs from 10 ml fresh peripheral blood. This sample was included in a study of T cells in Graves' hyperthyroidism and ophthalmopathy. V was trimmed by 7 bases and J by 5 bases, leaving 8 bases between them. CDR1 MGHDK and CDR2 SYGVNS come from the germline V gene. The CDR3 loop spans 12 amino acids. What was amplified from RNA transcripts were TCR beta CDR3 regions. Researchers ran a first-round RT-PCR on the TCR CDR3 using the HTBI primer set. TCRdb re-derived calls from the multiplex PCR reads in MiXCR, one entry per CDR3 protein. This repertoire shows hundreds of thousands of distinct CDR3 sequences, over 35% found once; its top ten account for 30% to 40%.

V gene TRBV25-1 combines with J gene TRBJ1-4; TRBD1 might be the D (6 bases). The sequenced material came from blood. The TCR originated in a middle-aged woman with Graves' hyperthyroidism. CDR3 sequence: CASTGANEKLFF. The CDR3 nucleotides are TGTGCCAGCACAGGGGCAAATGAAAAACTGTTTTTT.